The present T cell receptor beta chain was sequenced within a study of blood T cell repertoires in COVID-19. Study in general: Material from acute and convalescent COVID-19 was sourced from the United States, Italy and Spain.

Germline CDR1 reads MNHNS; CDR2 reads SASEGT. V lost 2 bases, J lost 8 bases, and 21 bases lay in between. The CDR3 totals 16 residues. Clones were read by immunoSEQ multiplex PCR, and TCRdb kept only the in-frame ones, dropping some. The table lists some 460,000 clones, about 89% of them singletons, with around 4.5% in the top ten. The J gene is TRBJ1-2, the V gene TRBV6-1; tentatively, D is TRBD1 (6 bases). The sequencing sample was made of peripheral blood. This TCR came from a woman under 40 with acute or convalescent COVID-19. CDR3 nucleotide sequence: TGTGCCAGCAGTGAACCCTCGGAGGTGGGGGCTAACGGCTACACCTTC. It specifies CASSEPSEVGANGYTF.